What follows is one T cell receptor (beta chain) and its context. The antigen is not known. This entry comes from a study of T cells in Graves' hyperthyroidism and ophthalmopathy. Overall study results and limits: Most clonotypes expanded in the thyroid (above 0.001) were also present in blood. A model of 13 V-J pairs discriminated ophthalmopathy from stable hyperthyroidism.

Per germline, CDR1 SGHRS and CDR2 YFSETQ. This CDR3 has 15 amino acids. V lost 0 bases to trimming and J lost 3 bases; unmatched junction nucleotides: 5. Those patients with uncontrolled infection, other autoimmune disease, pregnancy or lactation were excluded. Clinical symptoms, serum thyroxine and TRAb, thyroid ultrasound and orbital computed tomography together formed the diagnostic basis. Researchers amplified the TCR beta CDR3 regions from RNA transcripts. Carried out on the TCR CDR3, a first-round RT-PCR used the HTBI primer set. In TCRdb, the multiplex PCR reads were re-called with MiXCR into one record per CDR3 protein. Altogether over 400,000 distinct CDR3 sequences are present, 22% being singletons, with the ten largest covering around 47%.

The chain is built from TRBV5-1 and TRBJ1-2, with 7 bases lining up with TRBD1. Sequencing used blood. The sequence was obtained from a woman in her seventies with Graves' ophthalmopathy. CDR3 bases: TGCGCCAGCAGCTTGGGACAGGGAGATTACTATGGCTACACCTTC. Its protein is CASSLGQGDYYGYTF.